The T cell receptor beta chain under discussion was sequenced for a study of T cell changes during pregnancy in multiple sclerosis. Generated by immunoSEQ multiplex PCR, the TCRdb table keeps only in-frame clones and is missing some. The sample lists some 94,000 clones, 92% occurring once. The CDR3 contains 14 residues. Germline-derived CDR1 and CDR2 are SGHNT and YYREEE (reference sequence). V shed 0 bases and J 8 bases; nucleotides not matched to a gene: 0. The clonotype comes from a female donor with multiple sclerosis, enrolled in a pregnancy study. The chain combines TRBV5-4 with TRBJ1-6, with TRBD1 matching over 9 bases. The sequencing here drew on peripheral blood, taken in the first trimester of pregnancy. DNA of the CDR3: TGTGCCAGCAGCTTGGGGGACAGGGATTCACCCCTCCACTTT. Translated, it gives CASSLGDRDSPLHF.